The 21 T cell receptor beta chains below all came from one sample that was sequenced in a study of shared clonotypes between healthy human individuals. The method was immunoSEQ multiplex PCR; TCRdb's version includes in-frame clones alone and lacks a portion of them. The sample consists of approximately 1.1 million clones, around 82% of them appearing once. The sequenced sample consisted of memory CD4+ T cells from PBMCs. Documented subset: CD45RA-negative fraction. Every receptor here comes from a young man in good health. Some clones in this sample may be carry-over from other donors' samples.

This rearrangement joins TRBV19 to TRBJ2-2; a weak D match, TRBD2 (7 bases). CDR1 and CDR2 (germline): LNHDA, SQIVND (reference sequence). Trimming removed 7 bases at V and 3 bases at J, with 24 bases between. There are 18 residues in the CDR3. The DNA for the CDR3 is TGTGCCAGTACCTTTCCGCGGGGGCCTCGACAGGACACCGGGGAGCTGTTTTTT. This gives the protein CASTFPRGPRQDTGELFF.

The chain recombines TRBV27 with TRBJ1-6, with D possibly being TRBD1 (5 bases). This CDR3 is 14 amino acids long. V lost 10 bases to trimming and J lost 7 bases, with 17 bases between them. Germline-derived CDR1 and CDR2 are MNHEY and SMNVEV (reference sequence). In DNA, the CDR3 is TGTGCCACCCGACGGGAGTGGGGGAATTCACCCCTCCACTTT. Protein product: CATRREWGNSPLHF.

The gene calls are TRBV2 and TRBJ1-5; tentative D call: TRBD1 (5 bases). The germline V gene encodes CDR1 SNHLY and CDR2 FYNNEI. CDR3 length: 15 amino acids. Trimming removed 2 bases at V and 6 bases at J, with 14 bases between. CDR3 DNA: TGTGCCAGCAGTGAATGGGCAGGGAAGGGTCAGCCCCAGCATTTT. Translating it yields CASSEWAGKGQPQHF.

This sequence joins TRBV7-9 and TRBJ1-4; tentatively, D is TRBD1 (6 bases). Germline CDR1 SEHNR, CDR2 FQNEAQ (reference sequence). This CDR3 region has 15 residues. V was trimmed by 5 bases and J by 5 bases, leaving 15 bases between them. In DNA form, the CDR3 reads TGTGCCAGCAGCACCGGGACATACACAAATGAAAAACTGTTTTTT. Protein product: CASSTGTYTNEKLFF. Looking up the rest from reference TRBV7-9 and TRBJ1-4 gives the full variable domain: DTGVSQNPRHKITKRGQNVTFRCDPISEHNRLYWYRQTLGQGPEFLTYFQNEAQLEKSRLLSDRFSAERPKGSFSTLEIQRTEQGDSAMYLCASSTGTYTNEKLFFGSGTQLSVL.

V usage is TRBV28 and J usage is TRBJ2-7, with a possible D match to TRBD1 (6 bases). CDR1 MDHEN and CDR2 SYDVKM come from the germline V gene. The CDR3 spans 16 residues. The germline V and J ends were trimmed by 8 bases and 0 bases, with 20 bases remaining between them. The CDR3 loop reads CASPPLGQKSSYEQYF. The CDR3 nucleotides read TGTGCCAGCCCCCCTCTCGGACAGAAGAGCTCCTACGAGCAGTACTTC.

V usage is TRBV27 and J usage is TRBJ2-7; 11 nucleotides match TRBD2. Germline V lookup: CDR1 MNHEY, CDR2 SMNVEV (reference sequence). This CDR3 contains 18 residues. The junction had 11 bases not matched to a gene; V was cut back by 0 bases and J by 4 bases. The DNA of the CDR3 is TGTGCCAGCAGTTTATCCCTACGGACTAGCGGGCGTATTTACGAGCAGTACTTC. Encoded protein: CASSLSLRTSGRIYEQYF.

The CDR3 reads CASSEDIGGGYTF. CDR3 coding DNA: TGTGCCAGCAGTGAAGACATCGGAGGCGGCTACACCTTC. The chain has TRBV25-1 and TRBJ1-2; unclear D gene. The CDR3 totals 13 residues. Germline CDR1 and CDR2: MGHDK and SYGVNS. V lost 2 bases, J lost 8 bases, and 12 bases lay in between.

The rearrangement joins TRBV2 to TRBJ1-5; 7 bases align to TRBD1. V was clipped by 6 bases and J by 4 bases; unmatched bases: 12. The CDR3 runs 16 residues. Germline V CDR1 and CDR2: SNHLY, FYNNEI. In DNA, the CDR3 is TGTGCCAGCAGCGCCCCGCGGGGACAGACTAATCAGCCCCAGCATTTT. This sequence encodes CASSAPRGQTNQPQHF.

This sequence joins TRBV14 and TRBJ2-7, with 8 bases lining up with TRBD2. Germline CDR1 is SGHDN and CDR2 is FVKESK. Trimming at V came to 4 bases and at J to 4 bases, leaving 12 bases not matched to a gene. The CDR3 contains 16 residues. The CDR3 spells CASSRHLGGRTYEQYF. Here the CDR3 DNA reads TGTGCCAGCAGCCGCCATTTGGGCGGGAGGACATACGAGCAGTACTTC.

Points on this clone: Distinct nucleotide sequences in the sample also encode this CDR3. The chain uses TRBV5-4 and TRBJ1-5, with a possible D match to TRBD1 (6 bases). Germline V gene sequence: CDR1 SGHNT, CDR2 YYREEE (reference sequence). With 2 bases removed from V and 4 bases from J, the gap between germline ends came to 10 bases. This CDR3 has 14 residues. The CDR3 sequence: CASSLQGLNQPQHF. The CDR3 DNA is TGTGCCAGCAGCTTACAGGGCTTGAATCAGCCCCAGCATTTT. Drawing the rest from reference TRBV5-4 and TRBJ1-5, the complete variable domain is ETGVTQSPTHLIKTRGQQVTLRCSSQSGHNTVSWYQQALGQGPQFIFQYYREEENGRGNFPPRFSGLQFPNYSSELNVNALELDDSALYLCASSLQGLNQPQHFGDGTRLSIL.

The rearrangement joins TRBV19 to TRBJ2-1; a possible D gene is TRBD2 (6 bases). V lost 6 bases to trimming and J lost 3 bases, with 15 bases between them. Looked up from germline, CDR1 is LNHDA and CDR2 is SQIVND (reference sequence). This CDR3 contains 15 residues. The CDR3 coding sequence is TGTGCCAGTAGGCTCGGGGGAGCGAACTACAATGAGCAGTTCTTC. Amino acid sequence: CASRLGGANYNEQFF.

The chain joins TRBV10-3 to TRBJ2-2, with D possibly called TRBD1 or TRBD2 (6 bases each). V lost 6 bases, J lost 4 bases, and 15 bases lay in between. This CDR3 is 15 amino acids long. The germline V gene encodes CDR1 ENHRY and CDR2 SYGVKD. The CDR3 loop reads CAIRPGGGGTGELFF. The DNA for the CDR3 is TGTGCCATCAGACCGGGCGGAGGGGGCACCGGGGAGCTGTTTTTT.

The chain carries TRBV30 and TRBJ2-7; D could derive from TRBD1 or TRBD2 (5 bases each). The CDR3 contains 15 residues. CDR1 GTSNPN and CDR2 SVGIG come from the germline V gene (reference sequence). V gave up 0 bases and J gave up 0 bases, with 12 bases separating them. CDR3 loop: CAWSVARAGSYEQYF. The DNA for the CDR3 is TGTGCCTGGAGTGTTGCCAGGGCGGGCTCCTACGAGCAGTACTTC.

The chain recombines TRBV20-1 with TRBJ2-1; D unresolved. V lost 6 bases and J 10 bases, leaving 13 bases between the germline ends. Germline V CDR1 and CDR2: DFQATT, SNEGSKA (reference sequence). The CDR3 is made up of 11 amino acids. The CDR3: CSALRVGEQFF. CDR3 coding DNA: TGCAGTGCCCTGCGCGTAGGAGAGCAGTTCTTC.

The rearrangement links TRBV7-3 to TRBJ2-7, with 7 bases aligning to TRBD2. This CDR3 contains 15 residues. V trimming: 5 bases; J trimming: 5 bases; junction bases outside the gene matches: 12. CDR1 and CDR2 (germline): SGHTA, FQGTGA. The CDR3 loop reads CASSPFRAGRDEQYF. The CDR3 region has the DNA TGTGCCAGCAGCCCCTTCAGGGCTGGGAGGGACGAGCAGTACTTC.

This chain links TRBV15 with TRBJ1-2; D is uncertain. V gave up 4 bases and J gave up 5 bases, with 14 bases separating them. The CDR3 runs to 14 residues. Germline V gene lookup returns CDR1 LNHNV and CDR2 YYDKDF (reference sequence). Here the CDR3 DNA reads TGTGCCACCAGCATCCGGCGGGGTCCTTATGGCTACACCTTC. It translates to CATSIRRGPYGYTF.

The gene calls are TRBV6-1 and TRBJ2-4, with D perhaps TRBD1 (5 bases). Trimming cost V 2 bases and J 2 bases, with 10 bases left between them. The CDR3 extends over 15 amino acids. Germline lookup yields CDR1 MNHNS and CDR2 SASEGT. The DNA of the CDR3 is TGTGCCAGCAGTGAACCAGGGTTACCCAAAAACATTCAGTACTTC. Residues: CASSEPGLPKNIQYF.

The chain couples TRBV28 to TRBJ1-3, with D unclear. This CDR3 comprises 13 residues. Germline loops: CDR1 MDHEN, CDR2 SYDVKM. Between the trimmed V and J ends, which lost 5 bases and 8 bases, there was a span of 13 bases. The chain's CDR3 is CASSPRQVYTIYF. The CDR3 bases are TGTGCCAGCAGTCCTCGCCAGGTGTACACCATATATTTT.

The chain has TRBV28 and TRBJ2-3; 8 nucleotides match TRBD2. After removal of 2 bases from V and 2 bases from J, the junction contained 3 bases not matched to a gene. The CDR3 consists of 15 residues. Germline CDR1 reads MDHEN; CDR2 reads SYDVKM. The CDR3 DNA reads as TGTGCCAGCAGTTTACTAGCGGGCGACACAGATACGCAGTATTTT. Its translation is CASSLLAGDTDTQYF.

CDR3 DNA: TGCGCCAGCAGCCAAGATCACGGGGGAAGTAATGAAAAACTGTTTTTT. Its protein is CASSQDHGGSNEKLFF. This rearrangement joins TRBV4-1 to TRBJ1-4, with D maybe TRBD1 (5 bases). V was cut by 0 bases and J by 4 bases, with 12 bases left in between. Germline V CDR1 and CDR2: MGHRA, YSYEKL. The CDR3 consists of 16 residues.

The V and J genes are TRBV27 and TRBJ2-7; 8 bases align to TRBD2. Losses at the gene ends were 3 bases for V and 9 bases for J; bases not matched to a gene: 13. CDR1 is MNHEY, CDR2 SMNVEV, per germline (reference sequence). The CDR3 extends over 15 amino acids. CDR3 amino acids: CASSFLLAGSWLQYF. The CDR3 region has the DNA TGTGCCAGCAGTTTCCTTTTAGCGGGATCATGGTTGCAGTACTTC.